The entry that follows covers one T cell receptor (beta chain) sequence. The antigen is undetermined. Use of 60 Vbeta and 13 Jbeta primers characterized the PCR. Assay: immunoSEQ multiplex PCR; the TCRdb copy retains only in-frame clones and omits some. The sample table sets out some 130,000 clones. These data belong to a study of cytomegalovirus exposure and HLA in healthy donors. Study results and caveats: Certain sequence variants were highly shared and formed a cluster, and this cluster was likely a sequencing artifact.

These donors, healthy bone marrow donors, were studied. The receptor comes from a man between 18 and 29 years old in good health and CMV-seronegative. The specimen sequenced was PBMCs.

CDR3 region: CASRGQGNEQYF. In nucleotides, the CDR3 is TGTGCCAGCAGAGGACAGGGCAACGAGCAGTACTTC. The chain joins TRBV2 to TRBJ2-7; 8 bases align to TRBD1. Germline assignment: CDR1 SNHLY and CDR2 FYNNEI. The CDR3 runs to 12 residues. With V trimmed by 6 bases and J by 5 bases, 3 bases remained unmatched. The variable domain in full, with the rest retrieved from reference TRBV2 and TRBJ2-7, is EPEVTQTPSHQVTQMGQEVILRCVPISNHLYFYWYRQILGQKVEFLVSFYNNEISEKSEIFDDQFSVERPDGSNFTLKIRSTKLEDSAMYFCASRGQGNEQYFGPGTRLTVT.